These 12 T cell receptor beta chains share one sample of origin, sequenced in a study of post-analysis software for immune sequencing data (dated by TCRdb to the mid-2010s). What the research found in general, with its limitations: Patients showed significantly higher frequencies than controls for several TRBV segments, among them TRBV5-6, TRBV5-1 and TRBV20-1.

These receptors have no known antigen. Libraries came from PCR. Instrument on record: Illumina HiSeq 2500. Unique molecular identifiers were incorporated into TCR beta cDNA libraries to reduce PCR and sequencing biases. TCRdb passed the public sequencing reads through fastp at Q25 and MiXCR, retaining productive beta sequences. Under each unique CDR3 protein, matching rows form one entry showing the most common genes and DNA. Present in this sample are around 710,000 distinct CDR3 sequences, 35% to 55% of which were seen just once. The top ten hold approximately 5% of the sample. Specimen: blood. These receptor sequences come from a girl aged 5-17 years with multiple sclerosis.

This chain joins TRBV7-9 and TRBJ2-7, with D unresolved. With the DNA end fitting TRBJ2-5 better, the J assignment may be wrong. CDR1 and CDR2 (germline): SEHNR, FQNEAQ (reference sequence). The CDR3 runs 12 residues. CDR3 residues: CASSWALETQYF. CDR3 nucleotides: TGTGCCAGCAGCTGGGCTTTGGAGACCCAGTACTTC.

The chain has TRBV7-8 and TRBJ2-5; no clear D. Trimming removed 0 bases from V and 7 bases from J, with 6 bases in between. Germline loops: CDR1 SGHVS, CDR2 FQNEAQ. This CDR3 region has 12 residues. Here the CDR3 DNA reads TGTGCCAGCAGCTTAGCTCTCGGGACCCAGTACTTC. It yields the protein CASSLALGTQYF.

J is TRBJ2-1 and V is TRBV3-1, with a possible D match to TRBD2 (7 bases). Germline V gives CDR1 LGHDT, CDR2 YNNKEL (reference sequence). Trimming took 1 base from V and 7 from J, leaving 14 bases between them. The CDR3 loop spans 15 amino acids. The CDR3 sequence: CASSQVRGRGNEQFF. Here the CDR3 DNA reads TGTGCCAGCAGCCAAGTCCGGGGGAGGGGGAATGAGCAGTTCTTC.

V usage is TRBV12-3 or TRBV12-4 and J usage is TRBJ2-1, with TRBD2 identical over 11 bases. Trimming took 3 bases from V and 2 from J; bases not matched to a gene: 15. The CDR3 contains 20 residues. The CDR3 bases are TGTGCCAGCAGTTTGCTACTAGCGGGAGCCTCGGAAGTTCCCTACAATGAGCAGTTCTTC. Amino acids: CASSLLLAGASEVPYNEQFF.

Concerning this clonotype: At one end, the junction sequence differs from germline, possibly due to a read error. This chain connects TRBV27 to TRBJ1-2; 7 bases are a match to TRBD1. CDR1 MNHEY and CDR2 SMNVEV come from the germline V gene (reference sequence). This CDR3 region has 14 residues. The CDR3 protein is CACSLTGSGYGYTF. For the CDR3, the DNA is TGTGCCTGCAGCCTGACAGGGAGCGGTTATGGCTACACCTTC.

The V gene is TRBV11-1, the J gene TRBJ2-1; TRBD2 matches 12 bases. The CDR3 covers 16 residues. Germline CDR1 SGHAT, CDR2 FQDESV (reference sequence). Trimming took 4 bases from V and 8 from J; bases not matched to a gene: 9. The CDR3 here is CASSSRLAGEIDEQFF. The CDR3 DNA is TGTGCCAGCAGCTCCAGACTAGCGGGAGAGATCGATGAGCAGTTCTTC.

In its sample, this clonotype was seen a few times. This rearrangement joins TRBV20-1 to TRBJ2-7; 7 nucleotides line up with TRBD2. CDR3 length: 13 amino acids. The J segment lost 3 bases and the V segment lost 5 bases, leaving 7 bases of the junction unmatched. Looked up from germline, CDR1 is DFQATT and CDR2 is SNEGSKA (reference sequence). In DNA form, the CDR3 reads TGCAGTGCTCCCCGGAGCGGGAACTACGAGCAGTACTTC. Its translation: CSAPRSGNYEQYF.

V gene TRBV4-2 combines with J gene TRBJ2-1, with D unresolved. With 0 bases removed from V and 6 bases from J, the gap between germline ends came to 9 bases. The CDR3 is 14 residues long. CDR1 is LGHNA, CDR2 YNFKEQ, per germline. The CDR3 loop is CASSQEGLLNEQFF. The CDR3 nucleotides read TGTGCCAGCAGCCAAGAGGGCCTCCTCAATGAGCAGTTCTTC.

In nucleotides, the CDR3 is TGCAGTGCTAGAGATCCCGTTAGCGGGGACCCTGGGGAGCAGTACTTC. It yields the protein CSARDPVSGDPGEQYF. The rearrangement links TRBV20-1 to TRBJ2-5; 8 nucleotides agree with TRBD2. The CDR3 has 16 residues. Germline-derived CDR1 and CDR2 are DFQATT and SNEGSKA (reference sequence). After removal of 0 bases from V and 11 bases from J, the junction contained 17 bases not matched to a gene.

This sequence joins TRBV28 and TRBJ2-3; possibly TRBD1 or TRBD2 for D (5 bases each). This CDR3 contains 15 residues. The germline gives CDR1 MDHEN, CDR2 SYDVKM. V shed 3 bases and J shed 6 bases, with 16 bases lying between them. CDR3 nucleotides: TGTGCCAGCAGTTTCGGGGACCCACCCCGGGATACGCAGTATTTT. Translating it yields CASSFGDPPRDTQYF.

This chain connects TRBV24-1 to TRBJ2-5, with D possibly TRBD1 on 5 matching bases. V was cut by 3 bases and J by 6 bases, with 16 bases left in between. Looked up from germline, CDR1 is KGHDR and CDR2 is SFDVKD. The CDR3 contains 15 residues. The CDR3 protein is CATSDLRTGAKTQYF. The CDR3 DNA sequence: TGTGCCACCAGTGATCTTCGTACAGGCGCCAAGACCCAGTACTTC.

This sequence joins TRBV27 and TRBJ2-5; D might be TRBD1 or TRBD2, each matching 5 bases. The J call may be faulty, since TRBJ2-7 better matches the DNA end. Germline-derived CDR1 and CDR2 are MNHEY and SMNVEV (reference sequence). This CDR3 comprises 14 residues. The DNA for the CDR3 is TGTGCCAGCAGTCCCGGGGACCCCCGAGGCGAGCAGTACTTC. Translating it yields CASSPGDPRGEQYF.